The 23 T cell receptor beta chains presented below share a single source sample, sequenced in a study of blood T cell repertoires in COVID-19. Produced via immunoSEQ multiplex PCR; TCRdb's table is partial and in-frame only. The sample holds roughly 200,000 clones, around 87% seen once. The sample consisted of peripheral blood. The receptors here all came from a woman aged 50 to 60 with COVID-19, enrolled during active disease.

In DNA form, the CDR3 reads TGTGCCAGCAGTGATCTACTAGATGGATACGAGCAGTACGTC. The encoded protein is CASSDLLDGYEQYV. The V call is TRBV2, the J call TRBJ2-7, with a tentative D call TRBD2 (5 bases). The CDR3 has 14 residues. Deletions cut 3 bases from V and 4 bases from J, with 13 bases between. The V gene's germline CDR1 is SNHLY and CDR2 FYNNEI.

The rearrangement uses TRBV30 and TRBJ1-1, with 8 bases matching TRBD1. With 3 bases clipped from V and 8 bases from J, the junction kept 8 bases outside the gene matches. The CDR3 covers 13 residues. The germline V gene has CDR1 GTSNPN and CDR2 SVGIG (reference sequence). CDR3 bases: TGTGCCTGGAGAGGGACAGGATACGACGAAGCTTTCTTT. As protein: CAWRGTGYDEAFF.

The chain carries TRBV3-1 (or the pseudogene TRBV3-2) and TRBJ2-1, with 9 bases aligning to TRBD1. Germline V gene lookup returns CDR1 LGHDT and CDR2 YNNKEL (reference sequence). The CDR3 is 16 residues long. V was clipped by 3 bases and J by 2 bases; unmatched bases: 5. The CDR3 region has the DNA TGTGCCAGCAGCCAGGAACAGGGGGCGGCCTACAATGAGCAGTTCTTC. Amino acids: CASSQEQGAAYNEQFF.

V and J are TRBV11-2 and TRBJ1-5; 7 nucleotides line up with TRBD1. This CDR3 is built from 14 residues. J gave up 7 bases and V 3 bases, and 6 bases lay outside the gene matches. CDR1 SGHAT and CDR2 FQNNGV come from the germline V gene. CDR3 sequence reads: CASSLTGTGQPQHF. CDR3 nucleotide sequence: TGTGCCAGCAGCTTGACAGGGACCGGGCAGCCCCAGCATTTT.

This rearrangement joins TRBV19 to TRBJ1-1, with TRBD1 identical over 8 bases. V trimming: 1 base; J trimming: 6 bases; junction bases outside the gene matches: 7. The germline V gene encodes CDR1 LNHDA and CDR2 SQIVND (reference sequence). This CDR3 is 15 amino acids long. CDR3 loop: CASSIGRQGSAEAFF. In DNA, the CDR3 is TGTGCCAGTAGTATAGGCCGACAGGGGAGTGCTGAAGCTTTCTTT.

This clone came up once. This CDR3 reads CSLQAGQAFNEQFF. CDR3 DNA: TGCAGCCTTCAAGCGGGACAGGCGTTTAATGAGCAGTTCTTC. The chain carries TRBV29-1 and TRBJ2-1; D possibly corresponds to TRBD1 (8 bases). The germline CDR1 and CDR2 sequences are SQVTM and ANQGSEA. The length of the CDR3 is 14 residues. The germline V and J ends were trimmed by 8 bases and 7 bases, with 21 bases remaining between them.

The V and J genes are TRBV27 and TRBJ2-3; 8 bases match TRBD2. V was clipped by 5 bases and J by 4 bases; unmatched bases: 11. CDR1 and CDR2 from the germline V gene are MNHEY and SMNVEV (reference sequence). The CDR3 contains 16 residues. CDR3 amino acids: CASSPRGGWDPDTQYF. As DNA, the CDR3 is TGTGCCAGCAGTCCTCGGGGGGGGTGGGATCCAGATACGCAGTATTTT.

Only a few counts were recorded for this clone. This sequence joins TRBV5-1 and TRBJ1-1, with D maybe TRBD1 (6 bases). The CDR3 covers 18 residues. Germline assignment: CDR1 SGHRS and CDR2 YFSETQ. The ends were cut back, 4 bases at V and 3 bases at J, with 25 bases in the middle. This CDR3 reads CASSTYHKGGALDTEAFF. CDR3 sequence (DNA): TGCGCCAGCAGCACCTACCATAAGGGGGGGGCTTTGGACACTGAAGCTTTCTTT.

The gene calls are TRBV19 and TRBJ2-7; 7 nucleotides match TRBD2. The CDR3 runs to 13 residues. Losses at the gene ends were 4 bases for V and 7 bases for J; bases not matched to a gene: 7. Germline CDR1 and CDR2: LNHDA and SQIVND (reference sequence). This CDR3 is CASSNDRGGEQYF. In nucleotides, the CDR3 is TGTGCCAGTAGTAACGACCGCGGGGGTGAGCAGTACTTC.

The V and J genes are TRBV9 and TRBJ1-6; 7 bases match TRBD1. V lost 3 bases and J lost 6; bases outside the gene matches: 9. Germline V gene lookup returns CDR1 SGDLS and CDR2 YYNGEE. CDR3 size: 16 residues. CDR3: CASSGTSGQSNSPLHF. CDR3 nucleotide sequence: TGTGCCAGCAGCGGAACCTCGGGACAGAGTAATTCACCCCTCCACTTT. The full variable domain, in which reference TRBV9 and TRBJ1-6 provide the parts outside the CDR3, is DSGVTQTPKHLITATGQRVTLRCSPRSGDLSVYWYQQSLDQGLQFLIQYYNGEERAKGNILERFSAQQFPDLHSELNLSSLELGDSALYFCASSGTSGQSNSPLHFGNGTRLTVT.

The rearrangement links TRBV4-1 to TRBJ1-1, with a tentative D call TRBD1 (5 bases). V shed 4 bases and J shed 2 bases, with 20 bases lying between them. CDR3 length: 17 residues. Germline V lookup: CDR1 MGHRA, CDR2 YSYEKL. In DNA, the CDR3 is TGCGCCAGCAGCCCCCTCCGCAGGGCAGGCCAAAACACTGAAGCTTTCTTT. It specifies CASSPLRRAGQNTEAFF.

This clone was detected once. This chain uses TRBV10-3 with TRBJ2-1, with 10 bases that match TRBD2. The V gene's germline CDR1 is ENHRY and CDR2 SYGVKD. The CDR3 has 16 residues. V gave up 4 bases and J gave up 4 bases; unmatched junction bases: 7. DNA for the CDR3: TGTGCCATCAGTGGTCTCAGCGGGGGGGCGTACAATGAGCAGTTCTTC. Amino acids: CAISGLSGGAYNEQFF.

The genes are TRBV30 and TRBJ2-5, with 7 bases aligning to TRBD2. CDR1 is GTSNPN and CDR2 is SVGIG in the germline V gene (reference sequence). The junction had 7 bases not matched to a gene; V was cut back by 3 bases and J by 3 bases. The CDR3 is 14 amino acids. The CDR3 DNA reads as TGTGCCTGGAGCCCAGGGAGGGGAAAAGAGACCCAGTACTTC. Encoded protein: CAWSPGRGKETQYF.

The rearrangement links TRBV7-8 to TRBJ1-5; 7 bases match TRBD1. The J segment lost 2 bases and the V segment lost 5 bases, leaving 3 bases of the junction unmatched. Per the germline V gene, CDR1 is SGHVS and CDR2 is FQNEAQ. The CDR3 runs to 14 residues. The DNA for the CDR3 is TGTGCCAGCAGCCCCGGGACAGGCAATCAGCCCCAGCATTTT. This sequence encodes CASSPGTGNQPQHF.

The chain employs TRBV30 and TRBJ2-6; perhaps TRBD2 as D (5 bases). The CDR3 totals 14 residues. Per the germline V gene, CDR1 is GTSNPN and CDR2 is SVGIG (reference sequence). Trimming removed 8 bases from V and 0 bases from J, with 11 bases in between. The CDR3 is CARGLGSGANVLTF. CDR3 DNA sequence: TGTGCCCGGGGTCTAGGCTCTGGGGCCAACGTCCTGACTTTC.

The chain uses TRBV3-1 (or the pseudogene TRBV3-2) and TRBJ2-1, with TRBD2 matching over 7 bases. This CDR3 contains 17 residues. The J segment lost 5 bases and the V segment lost 2 bases, leaving 12 bases of the junction unmatched. Germline-derived CDR1 and CDR2 are LGHDT and YNNKEL (reference sequence). This CDR3 reads CASSQSLMSSGHNEQFF. DNA for the CDR3: TGTGCCAGCAGCCAAAGTTTAATGTCTAGCGGTCACAATGAGCAGTTCTTC.

The rearrangement links TRBV9 to TRBJ2-7; tentative D call: TRBD1 (6 bases). Trimming cost V 0 bases and J 7 bases, with 20 bases left between them. Germline CDR1 is SGDLS and CDR2 is YYNGEE. The CDR3 has 16 residues. The CDR3 region has the DNA TGTGCCAGCAGCGTAGCTAGGTTAGACCCAAGGGGGGAGCAGTACGTC. It is translated as CASSVARLDPRGEQYV.

The V gene is TRBV19, the J gene TRBJ1-5; D possibly corresponds to TRBD1 (6 bases). The CDR3 is made up of 13 amino acids. Trimming left V 6 bases short and J 5 bases short, with 11 bases between. In germline, CDR1 is LNHDA, CDR2 SQIVND (reference sequence). DNA of the CDR3: TGTGCCAGTAGACAGGGAATGGATCAGCCCCAGCATTTT. Translation: CASRQGMDQPQHF. The variable domain in full, completed from reference TRBV19 and TRBJ1-5, reads DGGITQSPKYLFRKEGQNVTLSCEQNLNHDAMYWYRQDPGQGLRLIYYSQIVNDFQKGDIAEGYSVSREKKESFPLTVTSAQKNPTAFYLCASRQGMDQPQHFGDGTRLSIL.

The CDR3 region has the DNA TGTGCCAGCAGCTCACTCTCGGGGACAGGGGGCCTGGGGACTGAAGCTTTCTTT. Its protein product is CASSSLSGTGGLGTEAFF. The gene calls are TRBV5-4 and TRBJ1-1; 12 nucleotides match TRBD1. V was clipped by 3 bases and J by 5 bases; unmatched bases: 14. CDR3 length: 18 amino acids. CDR1 SGHNT and CDR2 YYREEE come from the germline V gene (reference sequence).

The chain couples TRBV7-2 to TRBJ2-7, with TRBD2 matching 9 bases. The CDR3 covers 19 residues. Germline V gene data show CDR1 as SGHTA and CDR2 as FQGNSA. The J segment lost 4 bases and the V segment lost 4 bases, leaving 20 bases of the junction unmatched. The CDR3 loop reads CASSSPPGKRGVRLYEQYF. Written as DNA, the CDR3 is TGTGCCAGCAGCTCCCCCCCGGGCAAGCGGGGGGTACGACTTTACGAGCAGTACTTC.

This chain connects TRBV6-6 to TRBJ1-4; a weak D match, TRBD1 (6 bases). V lost 8 bases and J 0 bases, leaving 13 bases between the germline ends. Germline loops: CDR1 MNHNY, CDR2 SVGAGI (reference sequence). The CDR3 contains 15 residues. The CDR3 protein is CASRRTVTTNEKLFF. Here the CDR3 DNA reads TGTGCCAGCCGAAGGACAGTTACAACTAATGAAAAACTGTTTTTT.

This chain connects TRBV7-2 to TRBJ2-1; D is possibly TRBD2 (6 bases). This CDR3 is built from 17 residues. Germline CDR1 and CDR2: SGHTA and FQGNSA. V lost 1 base and J 4 bases, leaving 17 bases between the germline ends. As DNA, the CDR3 is TGTGCCAGCAGCTTAGACCGGGGGTTCTTGGGATACAATGAGCAGTTCTTC. Translating gives CASSLDRGFLGYNEQFF.

V gene TRBV5-1 combines with J gene TRBJ1-1; 7 positions agree with TRBD1. V was pared by 5 bases and J by 1 base, with 2 bases of the junction left unmatched. The CDR3 loop spans 13 amino acids. Germline assignment: CDR1 SGHRS and CDR2 YFSETQ. CDR3 sequence (DNA): TGCGCCAGCAGTACAGGGGCGAACACTGAAGCTTTCTTT. This encodes CASSTGANTEAFF.